This is a list of T cell receptor beta chains from one sample in a study of CD8 T cells in Susac syndrome. TCRdb re-called the immunoSEQ multiplex PCR reads through MiXCR, storing one row per CDR3 protein. Counted here are about 160,000 distinct CDR3 sequences, about 91% occurring once; the ten biggest clones make up approximately 0.082%. The material sequenced was CD4+ T cells from PBMCs. The receptor set was obtained from a human donor in good health. Both conserved end residues are part of each CDR3. The D gene is left open where the match is weak. The listing skips clone size in some rows; elsewhere it reads once, few, many or a size class.

cdr3_nt cdr3_aa j_call d_call v_call clone_size
TGTGCCAGCAGCTTAGGCAGGGATTCCTACGAGCAGTACTTC CASSLGRDSYEQYF TRBJ2-7 - TRBV7-2 -
TGTGCCAGCAGCTTGATAGGTACATCGAACACCGGGGAGCTGTTTTTT CASSLIGTSNTGELFF TRBJ2-2 - TRBV7-2 -
TGTGCCAGCAGTTTAGGGGGGAGGGCCGATGAGCAGTTCTTC CASSLGGRADEQFF TRBJ2-1 TRBD2 TRBV28 -
TGTGCCACCAGTGATTCAGCCCACACCGAGACCCAGTACTTC CATSDSAHTETQYF TRBJ2-5 - TRBV24-1 once
TGTGCCAGCATGAGAGCGGGAGGAGAGACCCAGTACTTC CASMRAGGETQYF TRBJ2-5 TRBD2 TRBV6-1 -
TGTGCCAGCTCACCACGGGGAGACGACGTGAGTTACACCTTC CASSPRGDDVSYTF TRBJ1-2 - TRBV18 -
TGCGCCAGCACTCGGGTAGGGTACAATGAGCAGTTCTTC CASTRVGYNEQFF TRBJ2-1 - TRBV5-1 -
TGTGCCAGCAGCCGGGGACAGACTGGAAACACCATATATTTT CASSRGQTGNTIYF TRBJ1-3 TRBD1 TRBV7-9 -
TGCAGTGCTAGAGGACTAGCGGGGCATGCCGACGAGCAGTACTTC CSARGLAGHADEQYF TRBJ2-7 TRBD2 TRBV20-1 -
TGTGCCACCAGAGGGGGACAAGGCGAGCAGTACTTC CATRGGQGEQYF TRBJ2-7 - TRBV24-1 once
TGTGCCAGCAGTTACCCAACCCCGGGACAGGGCGGCGAGCAGTACTTC CASSYPTPGQGGEQYF TRBJ2-7 TRBD1 TRBV6-5 -
TGTGCCAGCAGTCCCGGGACAGACTCCTACGAGCAGTACTTC CASSPGTDSYEQYF TRBJ2-7 TRBD1 TRBV7-9 few
TGTGCCAGCAGCCAAGATACACGATCTGAAGCTTTCTTT CASSQDTRSEAFF TRBJ1-1 - TRBV3-1 -
TGTGCCACCAGTCCGGCTAACTATGGCTACACCTTC CATSPANYGYTF TRBJ1-2 - TRBV24-1 -
TGCAGTGCTACCAGAGTGGGGTTTCAGGGATACGAGCAGTACTTC CSATRVGFQGYEQYF TRBJ2-7 - TRBV20-1 -
TGTGCCAGCTCACCGACTAGCGGGAGCATGTACGAGCAGTACTTC CASSPTSGSMYEQYF TRBJ2-7 TRBD2 TRBV18 -
TGTGCCAGCAGTCCCAGAATGTCACTTAGCCTGCGTGAGCAGTTCTTC CASSPRMSLSLREQFF TRBJ2-1 - TRBV27 -
TGTGCCAGCAGCTTAAGGCTAGATTCTGGCACAGATACGCAGTATTTT CASSLRLDSGTDTQYF TRBJ2-3 - TRBV7-2 -
TGTGCCAGCAGCTCATCCTCACAGGGATGGCAGCCCCAGCATTTT CASSSSSQGWQPQHF TRBJ1-5 - TRBV5-4 -
TGTGCCAGCATTGGACGGTACAATCAGCCCCAGCATTTT CASIGRYNQPQHF TRBJ1-5 - TRBV28 -
TGTGCCAGCAGCTTAGCGCGGGCCCCAGGAGGTCAGCCCCAGCATTTT CASSLARAPGGQPQHF TRBJ1-5 - TRBV7-8 once
TGTGCCAGCAGTTCCTTGAGGGGCGACGAGCAGTACTTC CASSSLRGDEQYF TRBJ2-7 - TRBV12-3/TRBV12-4 -
TGCAGTGCTAGCCGGGACAGGGGTTACGAGCAGTACTTC CSASRDRGYEQYF TRBJ2-7 TRBD1 TRBV20-1 -
TGCAGCGTTGTTGACAGGGCGACTCAAGAGACCCAGTACTTC CSVVDRATQETQYF TRBJ2-5 TRBD1 TRBV29-1 -